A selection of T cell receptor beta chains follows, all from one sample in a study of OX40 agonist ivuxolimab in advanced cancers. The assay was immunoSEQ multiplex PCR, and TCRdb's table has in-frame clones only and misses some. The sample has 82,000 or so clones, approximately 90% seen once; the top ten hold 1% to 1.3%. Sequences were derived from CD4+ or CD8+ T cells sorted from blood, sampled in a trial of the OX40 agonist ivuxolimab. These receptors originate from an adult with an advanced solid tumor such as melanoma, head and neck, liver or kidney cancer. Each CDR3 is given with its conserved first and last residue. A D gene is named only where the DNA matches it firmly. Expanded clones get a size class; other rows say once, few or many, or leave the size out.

CDR3: CASSEDLAGGTKAKNIQYF
DNA: TGTGCCAGCAGTGAAGATCTAGCGGGAGGGACGAAAGCCAAAAACATTCAGTACTTC
D: TRBD2
size: NA
J: TRBJ2-4
V: TRBV6-1

CDR3: CASSMGRGTEAFF
DNA: TGTGCCAGTAGTATGGGTAGGGGCACTGAAGCTTTCTTT
D: NA
size: NA
J: TRBJ1-1
V: TRBV19

CDR3: CASSLQGEYGYTF
DNA: TGTGCCAGCAGCCTCCAGGGGGAGTATGGCTACACCTTC
D: TRBD1
size: NA
J: TRBJ1-2
V: TRBV5-4

CDR3: CASSVAIGTGTYTQYF
DNA: TGTGCCAGCAGCGTAGCGATTGGGACAGGGACTTATACGCAGTATTTT
D: TRBD1
size: NA
J: TRBJ2-3
V: TRBV9

CDR3: CASSDRASGSYEQYF
DNA: TGTGCCAGCAGTGACCGGGCTAGCGGCTCCTACGAGCAGTACTTC
D: TRBD2
size: NA
J: TRBJ2-7
V: TRBV6-1

CDR3: CSVDPGRKETQYF
DNA: TGCAGCGTTGATCCGGGTAGAAAAGAGACCCAGTACTTC
D: NA
size: NA
J: TRBJ2-5
V: TRBV29-1

CDR3: CASSLGDRQETQYF
DNA: TGCGCCAGCAGCTTGGGGGACAGACAAGAGACCCAGTACTTC
D: TRBD1
size: NA
J: TRBJ2-5
V: TRBV5-1

CDR3: CASSWGQGIQETQYF
DNA: TGTGCCAGCAGCTGGGGACAGGGAATTCAAGAGACCCAGTACTTC
D: TRBD1
size: NA
J: TRBJ2-5
V: TRBV5-8

CDR3: CASSRGVGLKETQYF
DNA: TGTGCCAGCAGCAGGGGGGTGGGGTTAAAAGAGACCCAGTACTTC
D: NA
size: NA
J: TRBJ2-5
V: TRBV6-6

CDR3: CASRRDIASDTQYF
DNA: TGTGCCAGCAGAAGGGACATAGCGTCAGATACGCAGTATTTT
D: NA
size: NA
J: TRBJ2-3
V: TRBV7-3

CDR3: CASSLFSFMNTEAFF
DNA: TGTGCCAGCAGTTTATTCTCCTTCATGAACACTGAAGCTTTCTTT
D: NA
size: NA
J: TRBJ1-1
V: TRBV28

CDR3: CASSPGPPYEQYF
DNA: TGTGCCAGCAGCCCCGGACCCCCCTACGAGCAGTACTTC
D: NA
size: NA
J: TRBJ2-7
V: TRBV7-9

CDR3: CATSIRWATEAFF
DNA: TGTGCCACCTCAATCCGGTGGGCCACTGAAGCTTTCTTT
D: NA
size: NA
J: TRBJ1-1
V: TRBV6-5

CDR3: CASSLRGLAGHEQYF
DNA: TGTGCCAGCAGCTTACGGGGACTAGCGGGGCACGAGCAGTACTTC
D: TRBD2
size: NA
J: TRBJ2-7
V: TRBV7-9

CDR3: CASSQVYVRTGSNTGELFF
DNA: TGCGCCAGCAGTCAAGTATATGTTAGGACAGGGTCAAACACCGGGGAGCTGTTTTTT
D: TRBD1
size: NA
J: TRBJ2-2
V: TRBV23-1

CDR3: CASSDRAESSYEQYF
DNA: TGTGCCAGTAGCGACAGGGCGGAAAGCTCCTACGAGCAGTACTTC
D: TRBD1
size: NA
J: TRBJ2-7
V: TRBV19

CDR3: CASSLSGRNEQFF
DNA: TGTGCCAGTAGTCTGTCCGGGAGGAATGAGCAGTTCTTC
D: TRBD2
size: NA
J: TRBJ2-1
V: TRBV19

CDR3: CAWSRRTGGAGTFF
DNA: TGTGCCTGGAGCCGAAGGACAGGGGGCGCGGGAACTTTCTTT
D: TRBD1
size: NA
J: TRBJ1-1
V: TRBV30

CDR3: CASSFGGGVYEQFF
DNA: TGTGCCAGCAGTTTCGGGGGAGGGGTCTATGAGCAGTTCTTC
D: TRBD2
size: once
J: TRBJ2-1
V: TRBV28

CDR3: CASSVGQAPYEQYF
DNA: TGTGCCAGCAGCGTGGGACAGGCCCCCTACGAGCAGTACTTC
D: TRBD1
size: NA
J: TRBJ2-7
V: TRBV7-9

CDR3: CASEGTGVPKNIQYF
DNA: TGTGCCAGCGAAGGGACAGGGGTTCCCAAAAACATTCAGTACTTC
D: TRBD1
size: once
J: TRBJ2-4
V: TRBV28

CDR3: CASKMGPGGEKLFF
DNA: TGTGCCAGCAAAATGGGACCCGGTGGAGAAAAACTGTTTTTT
D: NA
size: NA
J: TRBJ1-4
V: TRBV5-4

CDR3: CASSPGLNTEAFF
DNA: TGTGCCAGCTCACCAGGCTTGAACACTGAAGCTTTCTTT
D: NA
size: NA
J: TRBJ1-1
V: TRBV18

CDR3: CASRGTLSYEQYF
DNA: TGTGCCAGCAGGGGGACCTTGTCCTACGAGCAGTACTTC
D: NA
size: NA
J: TRBJ2-7
V: TRBV28

CDR3: CASTGGFNTEAFF
DNA: TGTGCCAGCACTGGGGGCTTCAACACTGAAGCTTTCTTT
D: NA
size: NA
J: TRBJ1-1
V: TRBV28

CDR3: CASSGWGERPYEQYF
DNA: TGTGCCAGCAGCGGTTGGGGAGAGAGGCCCTACGAGCAGTACTTC
D: NA
size: NA
J: TRBJ2-7
V: TRBV7-9

CDR3: CASSDPPTANYGYTF
DNA: TGTGCCAGCAGTGATCCCCCGACAGCTAACTATGGCTACACCTTC
D: NA
size: NA
J: TRBJ1-2
V: TRBV6-1

CDR3: CSVVTQGSYEQYF
DNA: TGCAGCGTTGTGACTCAGGGCTCCTACGAGCAGTACTTC
D: NA
size: NA
J: TRBJ2-7
V: TRBV29-1

CDR3: CASAGTSGHGELFF
DNA: TGTGCCAGCGCAGGGACTAGCGGGCACGGGGAGCTGTTTTTT
D: TRBD2
size: NA
J: TRBJ2-2
V: TRBV11-3

CDR3: CASSSRPYNEQFF
DNA: TGTGCCAGCAGTTCCCGCCCCTACAATGAGCAGTTCTTC
D: NA
size: NA
J: TRBJ2-1
V: TRBV28

CDR3: CASSLGEGNSYEQYF
DNA: TGTGCCAGCAGCTTAGGGGAGGGGAACTCCTACGAGCAGTACTTC
D: TRBD2
size: once
J: TRBJ2-7
V: TRBV11-3

CDR3: CASGLQTFTRVNIQYF
DNA: TGTGCTAGTGGTCTCCAGACGTTCACGCGGGTGAACATTCAGTACTTC
D: NA
size: once
J: TRBJ2-4
V: TRBV12-5

CDR3: CASQSLAGGGASTDTQYF
DNA: TGTGCCTCACAGTCCCTAGCGGGAGGGGGGGCTAGCACAGATACGCAGTATTTT
D: TRBD2
size: NA
J: TRBJ2-3
V: TRBV10-3

CDR3: CASRPAGTGNYGYTF
DNA: TGTGCCAGCAGACCCGCCGGGACGGGAAACTATGGCTACACCTTC
D: NA
size: NA
J: TRBJ1-2
V: TRBV6-5

CDR3: CASSTEQGARSKNIQYF
DNA: TGTGCCAGCAGTACTGAACAGGGGGCGAGATCCAAAAACATTCAGTACTTC
D: TRBD1
size: NA
J: TRBJ2-4
V: TRBV28

CDR3: CASSYLGTRNEQFF
DNA: TGTGCCAGCAGTTACCTCGGGACTAGAAATGAGCAGTTCTTC
D: TRBD2
size: NA
J: TRBJ2-1
V: TRBV11-3

CDR3: CASSEFRRARVVEKLFF
DNA: TGCGCCAGCAGTGAGTTTCGTAGGGCGAGGGTCGTCGAAAAACTGTTTTTT
D: NA
size: once
J: TRBJ1-4
V: TRBV10-1

CDR3: CASTPRRDSETSTDTQYF
DNA: TGTGCCAGCACCCCTCGACGGGACAGCGAAACTAGCACAGATACGCAGTATTTT
D: TRBD1
size: NA
J: TRBJ2-3
V: TRBV7-8

CDR3: CASSLGARGGSSPDTQYF
DNA: TGTGCCAGCAGCTTAGGTGCTCGTGGCGGGAGTAGCCCAGATACGCAGTATTTT
D: TRBD2
size: NA
J: TRBJ2-3
V: TRBV11-3

CDR3: CASSFTSEYRQGGSNQPQHF
DNA: TGTGCCAGCAGTTTCACATCCGAATATCGACAGGGCGGGAGCAATCAGCCCCAGCATTTT
D: TRBD1
size: NA
J: TRBJ1-5
V: TRBV28

CDR3: CAISSRTSGRAGETQYF
DNA: TGTGCCATCAGCTCCCGGACTAGCGGGAGGGCCGGAGAGACCCAGTACTTC
D: TRBD2
size: NA
J: TRBJ2-5
V: TRBV10-3

CDR3: CSVGEGHRGKYF
DNA: TGCAGCGTTGGGGAGGGCCACAGGGGGAAGTACTTC
D: NA
size: few
J: TRBJ2-7
V: TRBV29-1

CDR3: CASGRLAGDTGELFF
DNA: TGTGCCAGCGGTAGACTAGCGGGAGACACCGGGGAGCTGTTTTTT
D: TRBD2
size: NA
J: TRBJ2-2
V: TRBV27

CDR3: CASSIGAGGISGELFF
DNA: TGTGCCAGTAGTATCGGGGCAGGGGGCATCTCCGGGGAGCTGTTTTTT
D: TRBD1
size: NA
J: TRBJ2-2
V: TRBV19

CDR3: CASSLAQGDTQYF
DNA: TGCGCCAGCAGCTTGGCCCAGGGAGATACGCAGTATTTT
D: NA
size: NA
J: TRBJ2-3
V: TRBV5-1

CDR3: CASSSGGSYNEQFF
DNA: TGTGCCAGCAGCTCAGGGGGCTCCTACAATGAGCAGTTCTTC
D: TRBD1
size: NA
J: TRBJ2-1
V: TRBV7-2

CDR3: CASSLASEKAYEQYF
DNA: TGTGCCAGCAGCTTAGCGTCGGAGAAGGCCTACGAGCAGTACTTC
D: NA
size: once
J: TRBJ2-7
V: TRBV11-2

CDR3: CASSAGQGSYNEQFF
DNA: TGTGCCAGCAGTGCCGGACAGGGCTCCTACAATGAGCAGTTCTTC
D: TRBD1
size: NA
J: TRBJ2-1
V: TRBV2

CDR3: CASSPRQGRRYGYTF
DNA: TGTGCCAGCAGTCCTCGACAGGGGAGGAGGTATGGCTACACCTTC
D: TRBD1
size: NA
J: TRBJ1-2
V: TRBV25-1